What follows describes a single T cell receptor beta chain. It has no known antigen specificity. Nothing much larger sits one base from this clone, and base qualities are not available. All donors were healthy Caucasians. The data originate from a study of identical twins (TCRdb year 2016). Looking at the study overall: TCR alpha and beta repertoires from monozygotic twins, unrelated adults of various ages and cord blood were deep-sequenced to test whether fetal clonotypes persist. Replicate twin experiments were performed at different times using different library preparation protocols to rule out contamination.

Relative to germline, V is 4 bases shorter and J is 0 bases shorter, with 14 bases between their ends. Looking up the germline V gene yields CDR1 SGHRS and CDR2 YFSETQ. The CDR3 has 16 amino acids, counting the end cysteine and phenylalanine. Here the CDR3 DNA is all that survives: 48 bases in frame from base 1. Results the study describes overall, beyond this receptor: Abundant cord blood beta clonotypes carried fewer insertions; young adult naive repertoires showed a weaker similar trend, while memory repertoires showed none. The excess sharing between twins in beta out-of-frame sequences was weaker because fewer shared sequences reduced the signal-to-noise ratio. Zero-insertion analyses could be partly confounded by invariant T cells such as MAIT and iNKT, though diverse VJ usage argued against such confounding for most clonotypes. Because the same donors could not be followed over many years, the conclusions relied on cross-sectional statistical analysis. In monozygotic twins, recombination models systematically underestimated out-of-frame TCR alpha sharing, but the models matched the sharing seen between unrelated individuals. Compared with coincidental sharing between unrelated individuals, an excess of low generation-probability sequences was observed among out-of-frame TCR alpha sequences shared between twins.

Library generation was performed with 5' RACE. Sequencing relied on an Illumina HiSeq 2000. Template switching added a universal primer binding site, and the final cDNA carried a unique molecular identifier that allowed TCR cDNA molecules to be counted accurately. Specific primers in the conserved constant-segment region were used to synthesize first-strand cDNA for TCR alpha and beta chains. To control for contamination, every cDNA library carried two barcodes: a SMART-Mk sample barcode plus Illumina barcodes. TruSeq adapter sequences along with Illumina sample barcodes were introduced in two successive PCR steps. TCR alpha and beta cDNA libraries were sequenced on the Illumina HiSeq platform with custom primers. The published analysis was carried out like this. MiGEC processed the raw reads to extract unique molecular identifiers, while MiXCR was used to determine the CDR3 positions. For each individual, recombination models were inferred using an EM algorithm with the repgenHMM and IGoR tools. Shared clonotype analysis was performed with the tcR package in R, normalizing sharing by the product of cloneset sizes. To study raw recombination without the effects of thymic and clonal selection, out-of-frame nonproductive sequences were analyzed. Using fastp at Q25 and MiXCR, TCRdb reprocessed the public reads and kept productive beta chains. Under each unique CDR3 protein, matching rows form one entry showing the most common genes and DNA. The V and J calls were determined by TCRdb, not by the authors. The sample profile shows around 1.7 million distinct CDR3 sequences; about 32% of them were found once. The top ten constitute around 0.3% of the sample.

The receptor chain draws on TRBV5-1 and TRBJ2-1; possibly the D gene is TRBD2, per 5 matching bases. The sequence was collected from a newborn girl in good health. The sequencing sample was made of cord blood. The encoded CDR3 is CASSGSSPSSYNEQFF. The DNA is as follows: TGCGCCAGCAGCGGCTCTAGCCCGAGCTCCTACAATGAGCAGTTCTTC.